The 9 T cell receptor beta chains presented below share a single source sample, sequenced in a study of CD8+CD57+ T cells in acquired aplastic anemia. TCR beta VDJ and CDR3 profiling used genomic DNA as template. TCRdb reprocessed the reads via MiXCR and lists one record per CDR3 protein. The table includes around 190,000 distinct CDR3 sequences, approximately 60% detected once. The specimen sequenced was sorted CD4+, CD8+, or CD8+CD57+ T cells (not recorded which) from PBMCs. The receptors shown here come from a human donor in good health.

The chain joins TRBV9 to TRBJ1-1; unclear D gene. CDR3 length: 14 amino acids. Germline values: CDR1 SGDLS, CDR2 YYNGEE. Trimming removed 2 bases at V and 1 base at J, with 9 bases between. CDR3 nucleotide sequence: TGTGCCAGCAGCGTTGGACCGGCGAACACTGAAGCTTTCTTT. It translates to CASSVGPANTEAFF.

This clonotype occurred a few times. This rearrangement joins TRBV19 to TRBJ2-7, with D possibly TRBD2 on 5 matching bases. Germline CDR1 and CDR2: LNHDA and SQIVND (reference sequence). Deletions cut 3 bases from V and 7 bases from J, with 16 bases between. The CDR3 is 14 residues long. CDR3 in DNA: TGTGCCAGTAGTATTGACCGGCCCGGCGGGGAGCAGTACTTC. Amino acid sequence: CASSIDRPGGEQYF.

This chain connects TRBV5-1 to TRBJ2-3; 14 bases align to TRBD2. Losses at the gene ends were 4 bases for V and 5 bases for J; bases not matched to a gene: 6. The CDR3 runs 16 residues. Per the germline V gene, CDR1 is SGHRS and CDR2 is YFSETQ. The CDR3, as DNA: TGCGCCAGCAGCACCGGGACTAGCGGGGGCAGAGATACGCAGTATTTT. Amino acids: CASSTGTSGGRDTQYF.

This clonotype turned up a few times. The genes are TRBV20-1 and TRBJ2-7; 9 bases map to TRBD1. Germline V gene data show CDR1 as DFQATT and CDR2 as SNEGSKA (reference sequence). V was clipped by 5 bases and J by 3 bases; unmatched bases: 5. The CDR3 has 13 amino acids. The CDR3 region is CSAHRGRNYEQYF. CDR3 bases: TGCAGTGCTCACAGGGGGCGGAACTACGAGCAGTACTTC.

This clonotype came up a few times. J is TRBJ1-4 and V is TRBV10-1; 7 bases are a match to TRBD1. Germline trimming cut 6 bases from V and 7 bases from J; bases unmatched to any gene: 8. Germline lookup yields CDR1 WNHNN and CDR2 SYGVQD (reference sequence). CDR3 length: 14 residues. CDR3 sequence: CASSDTQGTEKLFF. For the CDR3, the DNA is TGCGCCAGCAGCGACACACAGGGGACTGAAAAACTGTTTTTT.

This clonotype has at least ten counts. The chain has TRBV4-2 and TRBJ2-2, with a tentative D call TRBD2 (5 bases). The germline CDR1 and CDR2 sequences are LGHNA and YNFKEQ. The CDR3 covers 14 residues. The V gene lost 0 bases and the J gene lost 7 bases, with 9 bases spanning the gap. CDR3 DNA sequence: TGTGCCAGCAGCCAAGATTACAGCGGCGGGGAGCTGTTTTTT. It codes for CASSQDYSGGELFF.

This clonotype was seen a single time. CDR3 nucleotide sequence: TGTGCCAGCAGCGCTGGGGGAAACAAGAACACCGGGGAGCTGTTTTTT. The encoded protein is CASSAGGNKNTGELFF. The V and J genes are TRBV9 and TRBJ2-2, with D perhaps being TRBD1 or TRBD2 (5 bases each). The CDR3 spans 16 residues. Per the germline V gene, CDR1 is SGDLS and CDR2 is YYNGEE. Trimming removed 3 bases from V and 1 base from J, with 13 bases in between.

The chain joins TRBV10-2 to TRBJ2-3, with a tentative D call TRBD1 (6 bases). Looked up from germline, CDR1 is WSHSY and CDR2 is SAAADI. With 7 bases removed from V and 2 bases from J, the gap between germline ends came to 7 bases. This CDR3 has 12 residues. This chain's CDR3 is CASKGDTDTQYF. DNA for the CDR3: TGCGCCAGCAAGGGGGACACAGATACGCAGTATTTT.

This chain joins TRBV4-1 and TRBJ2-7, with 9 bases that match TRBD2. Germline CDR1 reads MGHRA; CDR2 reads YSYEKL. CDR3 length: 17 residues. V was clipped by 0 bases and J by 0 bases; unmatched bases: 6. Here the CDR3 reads CASSQEGSGGSSYEQYF. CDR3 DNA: TGCGCCAGCAGCCAAGAGGGTAGCGGGGGCAGCTCCTACGAGCAGTACTTC.